This T cell receptor beta chain was observed in a study of T cells in tuberculosis. Broader study findings: Smaller distances to GMM-specific TCRs suggested their expansion in active tuberculosis.

Per the germline V gene, CDR1 is MDHEN and CDR2 is SYDVKM. The CDR3 is made up of 12 amino acids. Trimming left V 2 bases short and J 6 bases short, with 5 bases between. The time point denotes: new active TB diagnosis, blood taken before or within 7 days of starting treatment. Patients were newly diagnosed, HIV-seronegative, and aged 18 or older. Confirmation came from sputum smear and/or culture positivity for M. tuberculosis. Clones were sequenced by immunoSEQ multiplex PCR, and TCRdb holds only the in-frame ones, with some missing. The sample has some 31,000 clones; approximately 85% are singletons. Points on this clone: What it binds is not known.

This TCR came from an adult with tuberculosis. The sequencing used PBMCs, collected at tuberculosis diagnosis. The chain recombines TRBV28 with TRBJ1-5, with no clear D. The CDR3 bases are TGTGCCAGCAGTTTAATCAGTCAGCCCCAGCATTTT. Residues: CASSLISQPQHF. Using reference TRBV28 and TRBJ1-5 for the parts outside the CDR3, the full variable domain is DVKVTQSSRYLVKRTGEKVFLECVQDMDHENMFWYRQDPGLGLRLIYFSYDVKMKEKGDIPEGYSVSREKKERFSLILESASTNQTSMYLCASSLISQPQHFGDGTRLSIL.